The T cell receptor (beta chain) under discussion was sequenced for a study of T-cell reconstitution after alpha-beta-depleted transplantation in children. Unique molecular identifiers were incorporated when the TCRbeta library was constructed. TCRdb reanalysed the PCR reads using MiXCR and keeps one entry per CDR3 protein. The sample records some 590,000 distinct CDR3 sequences, roughly a tenth being singletons. After removal of 3 bases from V and 5 bases from J, the junction contained 8 bases not matched to a gene. CDR1 is DFQATT and CDR2 is SNEGSKA in the germline V gene (reference sequence). The CDR3 has 15 residues.

V gene TRBV20-1 combines with J gene TRBJ2-1, with 9 nucleotides matching TRBD2. This sequence originates from a human donor who donated a stem cell graft to a child with acute myeloid leukemia. Sample: PBMCs from the stem cell graft donor, taken from the stem cell graft. The CDR3 sequence is CSASWSQRGDNEQFF. The CDR3 DNA reads TGCAGTGCTAGTTGGTCCCAGCGGGGGGACAATGAGCAGTTCTTC.